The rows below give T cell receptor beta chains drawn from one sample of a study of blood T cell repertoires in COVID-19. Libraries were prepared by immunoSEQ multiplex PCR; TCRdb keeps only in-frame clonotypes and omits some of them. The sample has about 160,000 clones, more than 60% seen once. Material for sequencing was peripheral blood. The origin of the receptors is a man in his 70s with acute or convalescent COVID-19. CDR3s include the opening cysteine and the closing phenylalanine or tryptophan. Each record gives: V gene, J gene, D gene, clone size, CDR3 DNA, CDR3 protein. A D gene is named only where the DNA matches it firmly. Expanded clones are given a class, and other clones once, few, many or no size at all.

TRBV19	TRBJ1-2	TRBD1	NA	TGTGCCAGTAGTAGACAGGGAAGCTATGGCTACACCTTC	CASSRQGSYGYTF
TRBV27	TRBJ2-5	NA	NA	TGTGCCAGCAGGGTCCTAGCAGGGGACCCGACCCAGTACTTC	CASRVLAGDPTQYF
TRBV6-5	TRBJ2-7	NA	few	TGTGCCAGCAGTTATACCCCGCGTCACGAGCAGTACTTC	CASSYTPRHEQYF
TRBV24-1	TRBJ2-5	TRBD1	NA	TGTGCCACCAGTGATTTGGGGACAGGGGACAGGGAGACCCAGTACTTC	CATSDLGTGDRETQYF
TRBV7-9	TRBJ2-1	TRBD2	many	TGTGCCAGCAGCTCCTTACTAGCGGGGGGCACAAATGAGCAGTTCTTC	CASSSLLAGGTNEQFF
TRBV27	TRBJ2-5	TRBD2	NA	TGTGCCAGCAGTTTAAACACTAACGGGACTAGCGGGGGGGCCAGTGAGACCCAGTACTTC	CASSLNTNGTSGGASETQYF
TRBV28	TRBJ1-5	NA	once	TGTGCCAGCAGTTTGGCAGGGGCTAGCAATCAGCCCCAGCATTTT	CASSLAGASNQPQHF
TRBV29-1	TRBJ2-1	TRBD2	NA	TGCAGCGTTGACAAAGCGGGGGGCTCCTACAATGAGCAGTTCTTC	CSVDKAGGSYNEQFF
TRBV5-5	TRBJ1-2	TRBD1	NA	TGTGCCAGCAGCTCGGGACAGCCACTCTATGGCTACACCTTC	CASSSGQPLYGYTF
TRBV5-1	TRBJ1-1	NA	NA	TGCGCCAGCAGCTTGCCATCGGGGGGTACTGAAGCTTTCTTT	CASSLPSGGTEAFF
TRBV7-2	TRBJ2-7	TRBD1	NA	TGTGCCAGCAGCTTATCCTCCGGGACAGGGCTCTACGAGCAGTACTTC	CASSLSSGTGLYEQYF
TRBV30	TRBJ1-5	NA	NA	TGTGCCTGGAGTGCCTGGCAGGGGTCGAATCAGCCCCAGCATTTT	CAWSAWQGSNQPQHF
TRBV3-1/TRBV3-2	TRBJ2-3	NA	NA	TGTGCCAGCAGCCCCCGGCAGGGGTCAGATACGCAGTATTTT	CASSPRQGSDTQYF
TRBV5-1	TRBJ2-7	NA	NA	TGCGCCAGCAGCTTGGCAACTAGATCCTACGAGCAGTACTTC	CASSLATRSYEQYF
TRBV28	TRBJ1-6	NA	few	TGTGCCAGCAGGACGGACATCGCTAATTCACCCCTCCACTTT	CASRTDIANSPLHF
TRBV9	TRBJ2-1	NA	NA	TGTGCCAGCAGCGTAGAACAGGGCCTCGCCCTTTCCTACAATGAGCAGTTCTTC	CASSVEQGLALSYNEQFF
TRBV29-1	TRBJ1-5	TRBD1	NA	TGCAGCGTGAGGACAGGGGGTAATCAGCCCCAGCATTTT	CSVRTGGNQPQHF
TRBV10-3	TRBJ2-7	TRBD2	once	TGTGCCATCAGTGAGTGGGTTAGCGGGTATGCCTACGAGCAGTACTTC	CAISEWVSGYAYEQYF
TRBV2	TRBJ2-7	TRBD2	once	TGTGCCAGCAGACGTGCCCGAGCTAGCGGGGGGAGTTACGAGCAGTACTTC	CASRRARASGGSYEQYF
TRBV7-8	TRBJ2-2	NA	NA	TGTGCCAGCAGCGCGGGACGACGACTGAACACCGGGGAGCTGTTTTTT	CASSAGRRLNTGELFF
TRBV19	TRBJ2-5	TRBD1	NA	TGTGCCAGTAGTGCCTCCGGGACAGGGCACGGGACCCAGTACTTC	CASSASGTGHGTQYF
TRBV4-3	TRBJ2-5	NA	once	TGCGCCAGCAGCCAAGATACGAGGCGTTGGGAGACCCAGTACTTC	CASSQDTRRWETQYF
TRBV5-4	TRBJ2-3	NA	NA	TGTGCCAGCAGCAGGAGAACCGCTTGGGTAGGAGATACGCAGTATTTT	CASSRRTAWVGDTQYF
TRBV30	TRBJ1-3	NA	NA	TGTGCCTGGAACCTGGGAGCTGGAAACACCATATATTTT	CAWNLGAGNTIYF
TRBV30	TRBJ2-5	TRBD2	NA	TGTGCCTGTTCGAGGTGCGGGTCGGGGGGTGAGACCCAGTACTTC	CACSRCGSGGETQYF
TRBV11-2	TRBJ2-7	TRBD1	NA	TGTGCCAGCAGTTCCGGGACAGGGTCCAACCTAGGGAACTACGAGCAGTACTTC	CASSSGTGSNLGNYEQYF
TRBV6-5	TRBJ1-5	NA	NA	TGTGCCAGCAGTTACGCAGGGTCTGGCCAGCCCCAGCATTTT	CASSYAGSGQPQHF
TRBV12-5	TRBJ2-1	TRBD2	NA	TGTGCTAGTAGCGGGGGTTACAATGAGCAGTTCTTC	CASSGGYNEQFF
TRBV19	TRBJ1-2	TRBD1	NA	TGTGCCAGTAGTGAGGGGGCACCTAACTATGGCTACACCTTC	CASSEGAPNYGYTF
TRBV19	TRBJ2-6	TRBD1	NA	TGTGCCAGTAGGTTGGGACAGATCGGAGCTGGGGCCAACGTCCTGACTTTC	CASRLGQIGAGANVLTF
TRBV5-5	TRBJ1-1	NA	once	TGTGCCAGCAGCTTGATGGAATCAGGGCAGGCTTTCTTT	CASSLMESGQAFF
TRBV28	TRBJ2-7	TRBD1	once	TGTGCCAGCAGTTTAGGTGGAGGGACAGGGCTACTCGAGCAGTACTTC	CASSLGGGTGLLEQYF
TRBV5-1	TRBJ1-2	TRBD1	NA	TGCGCCAGCAGCTTGGCCATGGACAGGGGCGGTGGCTACACCTTC	CASSLAMDRGGGYTF
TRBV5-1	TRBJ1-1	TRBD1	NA	TGCGCCAGCAGCCCCCAGGGGGCGAACACTGAAGCTTTCTTT	CASSPQGANTEAFF
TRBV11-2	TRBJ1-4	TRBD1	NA	TGTGCCAGCAGCTTAGGACAGGGGGAAGGAAAACTGTTTTTT	CASSLGQGEGKLFF
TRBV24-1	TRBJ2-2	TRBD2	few	TGTGCCACCAGAGGGACTACGAACACCGGGGAGCTGTTTTTT	CATRGTTNTGELFF
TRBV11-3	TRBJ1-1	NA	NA	TGTGCCAGCAGTAGGCGGGAGAACACTGAAGCTTTCTTT	CASSRRENTEAFF
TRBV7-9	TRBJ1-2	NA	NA	TGTGCCAGCACCACCACGTTGGCCTATGGCTACACCTTC	CASTTTLAYGYTF
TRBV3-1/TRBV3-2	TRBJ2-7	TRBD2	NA	TGTGCCAGCAGTTATGAGGGGAGGGCCCCAACCACGGAGCAGTACTTC	CASSYEGRAPTTEQYF
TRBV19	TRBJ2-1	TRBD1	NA	TGTGCCAGTACTCCAACGATGGGGACAGGGCATGAGCAGTTCTTC	CASTPTMGTGHEQFF
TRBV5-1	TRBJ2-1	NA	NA	TGCGCCAGCAGCTTGGCTGCGGAGTACAATGAGCAGTTCTTC	CASSLAAEYNEQFF
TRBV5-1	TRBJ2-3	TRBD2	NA	TGCGCCAGCAGCTTGGAGTCTAGCGGCTTCACAGATACGCAGTATTTT	CASSLESSGFTDTQYF
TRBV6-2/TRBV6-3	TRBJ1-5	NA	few	TGTGCCAGCAGTTACGGGTCCGCGACTTATCAGCCCCAGCATTTT	CASSYGSATYQPQHF
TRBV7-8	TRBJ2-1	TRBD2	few	TGTGCCAGCAGCCCTCACTTGAGACTAGCGGGGGCCCCAAGGAATGAGCAGTTCTTC	CASSPHLRLAGAPRNEQFF
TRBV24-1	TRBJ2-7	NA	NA	TGTGCCACCACCCTGCCAGGGCCAGGGGTCTCCTACGAGCAGTACTTC	CATTLPGPGVSYEQYF
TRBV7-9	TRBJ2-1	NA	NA	TGTGCCAGCAGCGAGAGGGTGGGACTCCACAATGAGCAGTTCTTC	CASSERVGLHNEQFF
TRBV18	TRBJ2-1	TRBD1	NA	TGTGCCAGCTCACAACGACAGGGGCAGGATGAGCAGTTCTTC	CASSQRQGQDEQFF
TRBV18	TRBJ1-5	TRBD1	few	TGTGCCAGCTCACCGGGGACAGGGGTTCAGCCCCAGCATTTT	CASSPGTGVQPQHF
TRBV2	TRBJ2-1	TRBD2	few	TGTGCCAGCAAGACTAGCGGGGGAAGTTCCAATGAGCAGTTCTTC	CASKTSGGSSNEQFF
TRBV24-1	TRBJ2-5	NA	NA	TGTGCCACCAGTGATTCTCAGGACAGCAAAGAGACCCAGTACTTC	CATSDSQDSKETQYF
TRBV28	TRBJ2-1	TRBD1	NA	TGTGCCAGCAGCACCGGGACAGGGGGCATCGAGCAGTTCTTC	CASSTGTGGIEQFF
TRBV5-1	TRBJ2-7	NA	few	TGCGCCAGCAGAATGGACACTCTCTCCTACGAGCAGTACTTC	CASRMDTLSYEQYF
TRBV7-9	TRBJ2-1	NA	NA	TGTGCCAGCAGCTTAGTTGGGGGGAGGACTAACAATGAGCAGTTCTTC	CASSLVGGRTNNEQFF
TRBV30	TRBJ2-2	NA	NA	TGTGCCTGGAGTGTACAAACCACCGGGGAGCTGTTTTTT	CAWSVQTTGELFF
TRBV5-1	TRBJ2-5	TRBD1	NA	TGCGCCAGCAGCTTTTACAGGGGCGTAGGAGAGACCCAGTACTTC	CASSFYRGVGETQYF
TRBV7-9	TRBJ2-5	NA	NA	TGTGCCAGCAGCCGTTGGGGGGGCGTTGAGCAAGAGACCCAGTACTTC	CASSRWGGVEQETQYF
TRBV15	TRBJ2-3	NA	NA	TGTGCCACCAGCAGAGGTGTAGCGGAAGATACGCAGTATTTT	CATSRGVAEDTQYF
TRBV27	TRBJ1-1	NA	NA	TGTGCCAGCGGCCAATTAGGGGACACTGAAGCTTTCTTT	CASGQLGDTEAFF
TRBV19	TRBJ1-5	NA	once	TGTGCCAGTACCCTAGGGGGTTATCAGCCCCAGCATTTT	CASTLGGYQPQHF